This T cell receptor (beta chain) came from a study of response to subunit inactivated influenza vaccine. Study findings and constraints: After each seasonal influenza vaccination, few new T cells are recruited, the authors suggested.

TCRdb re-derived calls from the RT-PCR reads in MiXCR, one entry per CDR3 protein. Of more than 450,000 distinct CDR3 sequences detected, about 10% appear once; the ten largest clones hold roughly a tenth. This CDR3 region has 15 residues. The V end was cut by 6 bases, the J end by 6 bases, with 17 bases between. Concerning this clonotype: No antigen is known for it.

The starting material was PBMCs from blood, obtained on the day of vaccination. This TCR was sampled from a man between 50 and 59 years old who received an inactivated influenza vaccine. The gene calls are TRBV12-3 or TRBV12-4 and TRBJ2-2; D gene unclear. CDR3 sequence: CASRTDKLGSGELFF. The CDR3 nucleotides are TGTGCCAGCAGAACTGACAAATTGGGGTCCGGGGAGCTGTTTTTT.